This TCR beta chain was identified in a study of blood T cell repertoires in COVID-19. Some clones are missing from TCRdb's copy, which holds only in-frame ones; the method was immunoSEQ multiplex PCR. This table has 150,000 or so clones, 80% to 90% appearing once. Specimen: PBMCs or T cells enriched from blood (not recorded which). The origin of this receptor is a man in his fifties or sixties who had recovered from COVID-19.

The CDR3 DNA reads TGTGCCAGCAGCCAAGTAGGCAGGAAAGCTTTCTTT. Translation: CASSQVGRKAFF. The chain joins TRBV14 to TRBJ1-1, with no clear D. The ends were cut back, 1 base at V and 9 bases at J, with 9 bases in the middle. The CDR3 has 12 residues. The germline V gene has CDR1 SGHDN and CDR2 FVKESK.